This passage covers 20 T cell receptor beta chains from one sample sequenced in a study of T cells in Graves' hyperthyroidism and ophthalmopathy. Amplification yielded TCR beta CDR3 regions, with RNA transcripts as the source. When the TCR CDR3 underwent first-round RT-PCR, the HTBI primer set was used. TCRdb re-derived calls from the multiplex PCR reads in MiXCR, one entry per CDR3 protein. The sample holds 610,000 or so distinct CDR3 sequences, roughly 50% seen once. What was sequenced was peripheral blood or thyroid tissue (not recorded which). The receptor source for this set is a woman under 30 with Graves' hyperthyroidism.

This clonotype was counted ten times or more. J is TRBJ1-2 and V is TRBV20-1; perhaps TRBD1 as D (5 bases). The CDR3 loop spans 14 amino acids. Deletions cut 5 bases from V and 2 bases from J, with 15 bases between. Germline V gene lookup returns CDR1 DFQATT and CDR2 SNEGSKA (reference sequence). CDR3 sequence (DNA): TGCAGTGCTTCTAGGGGAATTGCGAACTATGGCTACACCTTC. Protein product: CSASRGIANYGYTF.

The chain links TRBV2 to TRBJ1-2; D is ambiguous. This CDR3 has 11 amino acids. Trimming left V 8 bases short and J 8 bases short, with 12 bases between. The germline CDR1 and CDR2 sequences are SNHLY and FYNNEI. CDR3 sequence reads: CASLDGKGYTF. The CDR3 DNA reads TGTGCCAGCTTGGACGGGAAAGGCTACACCTTC.

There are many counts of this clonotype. The CDR3 DNA is TGTGCCAGCAGTTACTCATCGGGGGGCGCGAACACTGAAGCTTTCTTT. It translates to CASSYSSGGANTEAFF. The chain has TRBV6-2 or TRBV6-3 and TRBJ1-1; tentatively, D is TRBD1 (6 bases). The CDR3 covers 16 residues. Trimming stripped 0 bases from V and 1 base from J, with 12 bases between. The germline V gene encodes CDR1 MNHEY and CDR2 SVGEGT.

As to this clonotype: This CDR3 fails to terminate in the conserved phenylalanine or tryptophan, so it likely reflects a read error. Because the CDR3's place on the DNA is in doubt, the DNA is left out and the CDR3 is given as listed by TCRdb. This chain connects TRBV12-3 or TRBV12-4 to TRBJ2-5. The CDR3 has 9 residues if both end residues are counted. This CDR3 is CASSFTQNT.

The CDR3 protein is CASSWDRAGYTF. CDR3 in DNA: TGCGCCAGCAGCTGGGACAGGGCCGGCTACACCTTC. The V gene is TRBV5-1, the J gene TRBJ1-2; 9 nucleotides line up with TRBD1. The CDR3 has 12 residues. The ends lost 3 bases at V and 8 bases at J; junction bases unmatched: 2. Germline-derived CDR1 and CDR2 are SGHRS and YFSETQ.

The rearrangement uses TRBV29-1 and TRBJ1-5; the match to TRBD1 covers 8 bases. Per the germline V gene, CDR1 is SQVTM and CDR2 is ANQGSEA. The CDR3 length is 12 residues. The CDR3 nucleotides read TGCAGTGGGCGGACAGGGACTCAGCCCCAGCATTTT. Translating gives CSGRTGTQPQHF.

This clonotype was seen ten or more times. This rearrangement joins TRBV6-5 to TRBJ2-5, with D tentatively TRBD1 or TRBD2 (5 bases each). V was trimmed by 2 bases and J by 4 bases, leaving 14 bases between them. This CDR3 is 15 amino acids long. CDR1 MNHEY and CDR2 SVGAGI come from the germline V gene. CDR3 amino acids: CASSYLRGFGETQYF. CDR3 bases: TGTGCCAGCAGTTACCTGAGGGGTTTTGGAGAGACCCAGTACTTC.

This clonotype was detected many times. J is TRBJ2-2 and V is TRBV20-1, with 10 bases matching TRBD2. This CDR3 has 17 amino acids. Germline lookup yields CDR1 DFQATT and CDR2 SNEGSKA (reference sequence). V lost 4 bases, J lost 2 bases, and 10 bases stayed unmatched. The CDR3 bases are TGCAGTGCTATAGCAAGGACTAGCGGTTACAACACCGGGGAGCTGTTTTTT. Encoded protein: CSAIARTSGYNTGELFF.

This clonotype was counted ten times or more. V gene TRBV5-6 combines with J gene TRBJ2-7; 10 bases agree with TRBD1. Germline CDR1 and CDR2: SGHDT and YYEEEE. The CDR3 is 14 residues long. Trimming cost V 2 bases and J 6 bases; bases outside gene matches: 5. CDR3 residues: CASSFRDRGPEQYF. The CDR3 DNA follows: TGTGCCAGCAGCTTCCGGGACAGGGGCCCCGAGCAGTACTTC. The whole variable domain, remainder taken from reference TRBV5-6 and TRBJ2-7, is DAGVTQSPTHLIKTRGQQVTLRCSPKSGHDTVSWYQQALGQGPQFIFQYYEEEERQRGNFPDRFSGHQFPNYSSELNVNALLLGDSALYLCASSFRDRGPEQYFGPGTRLTVT.

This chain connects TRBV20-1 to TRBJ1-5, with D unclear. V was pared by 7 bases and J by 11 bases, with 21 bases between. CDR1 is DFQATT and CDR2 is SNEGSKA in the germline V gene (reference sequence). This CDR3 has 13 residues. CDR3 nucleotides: TGCAGTGTTCGACTAGCGGGCGAAGAGACCCAGCATTTT. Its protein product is CSVRLAGEETQHF.

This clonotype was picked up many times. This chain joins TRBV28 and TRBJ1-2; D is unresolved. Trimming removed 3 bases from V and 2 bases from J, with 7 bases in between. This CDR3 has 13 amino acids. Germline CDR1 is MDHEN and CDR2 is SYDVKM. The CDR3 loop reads CASSFGQNYGYTF. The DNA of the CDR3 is TGTGCCAGCAGTTTCGGCCAGAACTATGGCTACACCTTC.

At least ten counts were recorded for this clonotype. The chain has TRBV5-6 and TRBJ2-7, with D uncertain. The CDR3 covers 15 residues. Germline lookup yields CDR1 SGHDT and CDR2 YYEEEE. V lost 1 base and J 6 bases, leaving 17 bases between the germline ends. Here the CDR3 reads CASSLRRARRGEQYF. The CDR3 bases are TGTGCCAGCAGCTTGCGTAGGGCCAGACGAGGCGAGCAGTACTTC.

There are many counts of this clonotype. CDR3: CASSPPAGDFETQYF. The CDR3 coding sequence is TGTGCCAGCAGCCCGCCCGCGGGAGATTTCGAGACCCAGTACTTC. The chain carries TRBV11-3 and TRBJ2-5; TRBD2 matches at 7 bases. V lost 5 bases, J lost 5 bases, and 11 bases stayed unmatched. Germline CDR1 and CDR2: SGHNT and YENEEA. This CDR3 contains 15 residues.

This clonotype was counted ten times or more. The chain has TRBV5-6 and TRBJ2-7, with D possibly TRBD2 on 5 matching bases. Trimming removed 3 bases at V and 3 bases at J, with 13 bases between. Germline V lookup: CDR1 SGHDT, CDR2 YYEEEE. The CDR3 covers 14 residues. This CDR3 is CASSWERSNYEQYF. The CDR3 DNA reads TGTGCCAGCAGCTGGGAGCGGTCGAACTACGAGCAGTACTTC.

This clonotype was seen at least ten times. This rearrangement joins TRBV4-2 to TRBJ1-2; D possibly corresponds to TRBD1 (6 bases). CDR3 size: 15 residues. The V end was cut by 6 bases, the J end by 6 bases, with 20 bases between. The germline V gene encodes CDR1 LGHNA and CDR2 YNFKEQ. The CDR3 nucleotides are TGTGCCAGCAGTTCCTCCCAAGGGGGAGAGGATGGCTACACCTTC. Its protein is CASSSSQGGEDGYTF.

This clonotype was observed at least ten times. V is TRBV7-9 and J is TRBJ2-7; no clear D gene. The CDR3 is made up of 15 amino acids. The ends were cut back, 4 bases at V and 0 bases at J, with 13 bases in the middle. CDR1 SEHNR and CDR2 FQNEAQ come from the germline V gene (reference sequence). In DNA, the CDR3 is TGTGCCAGCAGCTCGACGGTTTACAGCTCCTACGAGCAGTACTTC. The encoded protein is CASSSTVYSSYEQYF.

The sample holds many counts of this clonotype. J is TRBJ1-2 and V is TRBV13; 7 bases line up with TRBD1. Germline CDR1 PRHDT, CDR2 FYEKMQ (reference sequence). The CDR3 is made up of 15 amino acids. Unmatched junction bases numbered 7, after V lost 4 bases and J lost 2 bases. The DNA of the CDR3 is TGTGCCAGCAGCTACTTGACAGGGCTGAACTATGGCTACACCTTC. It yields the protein CASSYLTGLNYGYTF.

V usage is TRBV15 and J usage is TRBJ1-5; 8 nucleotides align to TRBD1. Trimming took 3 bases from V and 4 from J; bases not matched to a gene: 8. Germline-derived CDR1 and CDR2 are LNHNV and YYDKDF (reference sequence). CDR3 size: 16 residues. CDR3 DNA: TGTGCCACCAGCAGTGAAGGGGGACAGGTTAATCAGCCCCAGCATTTT. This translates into CATSSEGGQVNQPQHF.

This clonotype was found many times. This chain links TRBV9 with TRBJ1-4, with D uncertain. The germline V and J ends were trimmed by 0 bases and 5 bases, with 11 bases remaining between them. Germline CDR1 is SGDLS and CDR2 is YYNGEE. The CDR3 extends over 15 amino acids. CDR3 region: CASSVDFSVNEKLFF. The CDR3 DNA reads TGTGCCAGCAGCGTAGATTTCTCTGTCAATGAAAAACTGTTTTTT.

This chain's CDR3 is CSAREPSGVNTEAFF. The CDR3 DNA is TGCAGTGCTAGAGAACCTAGCGGAGTGAACACTGAAGCTTTCTTT. The rearrangement joins TRBV20-1 to TRBJ1-1; D is undetermined. V lost 0 bases, J lost 0 bases, and 11 bases lay in between. The CDR3 covers 15 residues. Germline V lookup: CDR1 DFQATT, CDR2 SNEGSKA (reference sequence).